This TCR beta chain was sequenced in a study of memory CD4+ T cells and cytomegalovirus serostatus. Study information: Healthy Belgian adult donors included roughly ten CMV-positive and some 24 CMV-negative people. Study-wide results and limits: CMV serostatus prediction reached median AUC approximately 0.95, or 0.91 with US-trained model.

The sort gate was single viable CD3+CD4+CD8-CD45RO+ cells for memory CD4+ T cells. With regard to this clone: Its antigen is undetermined.

The CDR3 covers 14 residues. The germline V gene encodes CDR1 MNHEY and CDR2 SVGAGI. The ends lost 8 bases at V and 7 bases at J; junction bases unmatched: 7. Sequencing was performed with immunoSEQ multiplex PCR; in TCRdb, only in-frame clones are kept and a portion is missing. Of 35,000 to 55,000 clones in the sample, roughly 78% are singletons; the top ten hold 0.94%. This clonotype was sampled from an adult in good health and CMV-seronegative. Sequenced material: memory CD4+ T cells from blood. V and J are TRBV6-5 and TRBJ1-4; 10 nucleotides match TRBD1. CDR3 sequence (DNA): TGTGCCAGCCGCACCGGGACAGGGGTTGAAAAACTGTTTTTT. It specifies CASRTGTGVEKLFF.